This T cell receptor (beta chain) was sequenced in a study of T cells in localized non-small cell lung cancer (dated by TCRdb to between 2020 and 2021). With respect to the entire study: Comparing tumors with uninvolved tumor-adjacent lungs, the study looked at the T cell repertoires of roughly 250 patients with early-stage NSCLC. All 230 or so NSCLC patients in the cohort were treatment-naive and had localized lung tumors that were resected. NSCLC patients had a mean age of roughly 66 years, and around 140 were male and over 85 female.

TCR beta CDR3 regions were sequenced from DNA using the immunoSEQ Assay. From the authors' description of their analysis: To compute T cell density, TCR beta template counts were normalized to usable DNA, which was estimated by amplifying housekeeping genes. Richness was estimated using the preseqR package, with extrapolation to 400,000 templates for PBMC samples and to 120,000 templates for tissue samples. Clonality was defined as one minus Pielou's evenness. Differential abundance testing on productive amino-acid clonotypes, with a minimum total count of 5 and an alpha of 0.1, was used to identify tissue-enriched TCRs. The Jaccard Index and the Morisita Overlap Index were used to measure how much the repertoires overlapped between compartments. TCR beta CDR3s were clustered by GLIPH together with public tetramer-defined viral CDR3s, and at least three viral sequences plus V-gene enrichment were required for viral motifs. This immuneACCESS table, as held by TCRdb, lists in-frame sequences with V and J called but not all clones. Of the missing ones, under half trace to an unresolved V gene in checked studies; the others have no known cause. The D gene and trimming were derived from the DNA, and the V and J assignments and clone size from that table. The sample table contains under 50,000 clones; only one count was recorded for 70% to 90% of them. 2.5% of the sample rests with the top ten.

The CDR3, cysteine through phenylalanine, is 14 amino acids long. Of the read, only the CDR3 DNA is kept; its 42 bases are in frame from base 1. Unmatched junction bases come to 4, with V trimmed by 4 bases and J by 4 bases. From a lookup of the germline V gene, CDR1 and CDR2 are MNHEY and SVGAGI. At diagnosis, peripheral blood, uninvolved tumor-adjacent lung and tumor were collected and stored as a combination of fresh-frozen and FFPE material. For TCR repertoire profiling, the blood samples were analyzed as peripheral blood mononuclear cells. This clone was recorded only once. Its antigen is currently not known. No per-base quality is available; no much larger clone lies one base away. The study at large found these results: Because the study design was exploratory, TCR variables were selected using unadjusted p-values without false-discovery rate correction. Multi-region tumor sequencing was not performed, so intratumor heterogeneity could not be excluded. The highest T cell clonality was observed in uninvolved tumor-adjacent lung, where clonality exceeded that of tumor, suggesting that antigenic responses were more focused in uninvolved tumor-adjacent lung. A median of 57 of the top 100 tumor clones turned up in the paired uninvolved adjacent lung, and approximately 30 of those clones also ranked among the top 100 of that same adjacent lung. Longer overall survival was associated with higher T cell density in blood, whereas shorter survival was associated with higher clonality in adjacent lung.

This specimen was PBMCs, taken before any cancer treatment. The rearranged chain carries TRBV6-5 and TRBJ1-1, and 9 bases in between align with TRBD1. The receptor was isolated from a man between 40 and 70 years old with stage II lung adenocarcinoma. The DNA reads TGTGCCAGCAGTTTACAGGGGGCTGCCACTGAAGCTTTCTTT. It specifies CASSLQGAATEAFF.